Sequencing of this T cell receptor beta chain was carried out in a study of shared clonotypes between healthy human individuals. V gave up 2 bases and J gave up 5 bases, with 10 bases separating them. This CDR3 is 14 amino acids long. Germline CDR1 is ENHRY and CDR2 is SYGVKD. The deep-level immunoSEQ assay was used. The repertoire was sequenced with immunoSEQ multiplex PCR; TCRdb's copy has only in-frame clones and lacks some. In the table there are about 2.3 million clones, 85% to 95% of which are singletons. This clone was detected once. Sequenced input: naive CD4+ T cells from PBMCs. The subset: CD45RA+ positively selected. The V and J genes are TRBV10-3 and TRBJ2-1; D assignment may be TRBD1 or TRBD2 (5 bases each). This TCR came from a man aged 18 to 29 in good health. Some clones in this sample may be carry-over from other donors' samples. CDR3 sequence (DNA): TGTGCCATCAGTGAGCGGGGCGAGGACAATGAGCAGTTCTTC. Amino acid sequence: CAISERGEDNEQFF.